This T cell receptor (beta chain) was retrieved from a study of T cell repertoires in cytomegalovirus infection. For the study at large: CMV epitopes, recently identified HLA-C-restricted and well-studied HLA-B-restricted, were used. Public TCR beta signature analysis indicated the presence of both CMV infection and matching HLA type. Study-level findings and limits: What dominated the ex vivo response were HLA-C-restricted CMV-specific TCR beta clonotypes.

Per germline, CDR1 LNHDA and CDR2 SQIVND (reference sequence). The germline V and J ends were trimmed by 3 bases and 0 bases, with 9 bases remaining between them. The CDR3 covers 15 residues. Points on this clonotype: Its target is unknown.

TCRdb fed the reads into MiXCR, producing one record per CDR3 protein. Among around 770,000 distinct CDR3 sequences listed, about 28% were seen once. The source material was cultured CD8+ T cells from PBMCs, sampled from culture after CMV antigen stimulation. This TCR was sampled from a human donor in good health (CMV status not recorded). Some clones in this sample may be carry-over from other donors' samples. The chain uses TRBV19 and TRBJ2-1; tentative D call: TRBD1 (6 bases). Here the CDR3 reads CASSIFRGSYNEQFF. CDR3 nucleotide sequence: TGTGCCAGTAGTATTTTCAGGGGCTCCTACAATGAGCAGTTCTTC.